This T cell receptor beta chain is drawn from a study of T cells after yellow fever vaccination. Study overall: Some fractions had low cell numbers, and these were prepared with SMART-Seq v4 Ultra Low Input.

CDR1 is KGHSH and CDR2 is LQKENI in the germline V gene. With V trimmed by 4 bases and J by 9 bases, 10 bases remained unmatched. The CDR3 extends over 15 amino acids. This clonotype was observed a few times. The target antigen is unknown. TCRdb analysed the 5' RACE reads with MiXCR anew, one entry per CDR3 protein. Of roughly 240,000 distinct CDR3 sequences detected, roughly 6.3% appear once; the ten largest clones hold about 0.95%. Overall study results and limits: It was a small share of clonotypes that appeared in both CD4 and CD8 compartments. Most clones from primary vaccination resurfaced after the booster (96% CD4, over 85% CD8). A secondary response was less intense yet reached its peak sooner, at day 5 versus 15.

The source was CD4+ T cells sorted from PBMCs, collected on the day of the yellow fever booster vaccination. The chain combines TRBV18 with TRBJ2-7; 12 nucleotides align to TRBD2. The TCR comes from a man younger than 45 who received the YFV17D yellow fever vaccine. CDR3 sequence: CASSQGLAGRQGQYF. DNA of the CDR3: TGTGCCAGCTCACAGGGACTAGCGGGCAGACAGGGGCAGTACTTC.